The 15 T cell receptor beta chains below come from one sample, sequenced in a study of T cells in Graves' hyperthyroidism and ophthalmopathy (dated by TCRdb to 2018 to 2020). The library came from multiplex PCR. The sequencing machine was an Illumina HiSeq 2000. Amplification of TCR beta CDR3 regions was carried out from RNA transcripts. The first round of RT-PCR for the TCR CDR3 was performed with the HTBI primer set and the Qiagen OneStep RT-PCR kit. In-frame beta chains were kept once TCRdb had trimmed the public reads at Q25 with fastp and called clones with MiXCR. Every entry covers one CDR3 protein and lists the most common genes and DNA from its rows. In all, the sample holds approximately 530,000 distinct CDR3 sequences, and approximately 15% of those were seen once. The biggest ten clones account for under 20% of the sample. Sequencing used blood. Receptors were obtained from a woman aged 18-30 years with Graves' hyperthyroidism.

This clonotype was seen at least ten times. The genes are TRBV11-1 and TRBJ2-3, with 11 bases identical to TRBD2. Germline trimming cut 4 bases from V and 6 bases from J; bases unmatched to any gene: 9. The length of the CDR3 is 16 residues. Germline V gene lookup returns CDR1 SGHAT and CDR2 FQDESV (reference sequence). DNA of the CDR3: TGTGCCAGCAGCTCCTCCGGGACTAGCGGAAGGGATACGCAGTATTTT. Residues: CASSSSGTSGRDTQYF.

The J gene is TRBJ1-2, the V gene TRBV6-5; TRBD1 matches 7 bases. CDR3 size: 14 residues. J was trimmed by 6 bases and V by 4 bases; bases with no gene match: 8. In germline, CDR1 is MNHEY, CDR2 SVGAGI. CDR3 residues: CASSSSDRNDGYTF. The CDR3 DNA follows: TGTGCCAGCAGTTCCTCGGACAGGAATGATGGCTACACCTTC.

This clonotype was detected only a few times. This chain connects TRBV4-1 to TRBJ2-1; TRBD2 agrees at 15 bases. Germline assignment: CDR1 MGHRA and CDR2 YSYEKL. The CDR3 contains 16 residues. V shed 4 bases and J 7 bases; nucleotides not matched to a gene: 5. The CDR3 is CASSPGLAGGPNEQFF. The CDR3 DNA reads TGCGCCAGCAGCCCAGGACTAGCGGGGGGGCCGAATGAGCAGTTCTTC.

The table lists this clonotype with many counts. The V and J genes are TRBV18 and TRBJ2-7; the match to TRBD1 covers 7 bases. After removal of 8 bases from V and 2 bases from J, the junction contained 6 bases not matched to a gene. The CDR3 has 13 residues. Germline V lookup: CDR1 KGHSH, CDR2 LQKENI. The CDR3 coding sequence is TGTGCCAGCAGCTTAGACAGGGCCTACGAGCAGTACTTC. It is translated as CASSLDRAYEQYF.

This clonotype was found a few times. The chain couples TRBV30 to TRBJ2-1, with a tentative D call TRBD2 (5 bases). Germline V lookup: CDR1 GTSNPN, CDR2 SVGIG (reference sequence). This CDR3 has 12 residues. Trimming removed 0 bases at V and 13 bases at J, with 13 bases between. The DNA for the CDR3 is TGTGCCTGGAGTGTACAACGGGGAACCCAGTTCTTC. As protein: CAWSVQRGTQFF.

This clonotype was seen repeatedly, ten times or more. The rearrangement links TRBV10-3 to TRBJ1-2, with D uncertain. Trimming took 3 bases from V and 0 from J, leaving 5 bases between them. The germline V gene has CDR1 ENHRY and CDR2 SYGVKD. The CDR3 extends over 13 amino acids. This CDR3 reads CAISDEANYGYTF. For the CDR3, the DNA is TGTGCCATCAGTGACGAGGCTAACTATGGCTACACCTTC.

This clonotype was observed many times. V gene TRBV5-1 combines with J gene TRBJ2-1; weak D call: TRBD2 (7 bases). The V gene lost 5 bases and the J gene lost 8 bases, with 14 bases spanning the gap. CDR1 is SGHRS, CDR2 YFSETQ, per germline. The CDR3 spans 13 residues. The CDR3 here is CASRKLGGDEQFF. In DNA, the CDR3 is TGCGCCAGCAGGAAACTAGGGGGGGATGAGCAGTTCTTC.

The V and J genes are TRBV7-6 and TRBJ2-1; 9 bases map to TRBD2. V dropped 5 bases and J dropped 9; count of bases not matched to a gene: 8. The CDR3 totals 14 residues. Looked up from germline, CDR1 is SGHVS and CDR2 is FNYEAQ. CDR3 sequence: CASSPRISGGEQFF. Here the CDR3 DNA reads TGTGCCAGCAGCCCCCGGATTAGCGGGGGTGAGCAGTTCTTC.

This clonotype was seen at least ten times. This sequence joins TRBV28 and TRBJ2-7; D gene ambiguous. Trimming cost V 7 bases and J 6 bases, with 13 bases left between them. The germline gives CDR1 MDHEN, CDR2 SYDVKM. CDR3 length: 12 amino acids. DNA of the CDR3: TGTGCCAGCAACAGCGACGGTCCCGAGCAGTACTTC. Protein sequence: CASNSDGPEQYF.

The table lists this clonotype with many counts. The V and J genes are TRBV20-1 and TRBJ2-3, with TRBD2 identical over 14 bases. CDR1 is DFQATT and CDR2 is SNEGSKA in the germline V gene (reference sequence). The CDR3 is made up of 14 amino acids. Trimming removed 5 bases from V and 4 bases from J; junction bases left unmatched: 2. In DNA form, the CDR3 reads TGCAGTGCTGCGACTAGCGGGAGGGCAGATACGCAGTATTTT. Translating gives CSAATSGRADTQYF.

This chain joins TRBV5-1 and TRBJ1-6; TRBD1 matches 12 bases. From germline, CDR1 is SGHRS and CDR2 YFSETQ. This CDR3 spans 15 amino acids. Trimming at V came to 4 bases and at J to 10 bases, leaving 6 bases not matched to a gene. The CDR3 region is CASSRDRGLGSPLHF. The CDR3 DNA reads TGCGCCAGCAGCCGGGACAGGGGGCTCGGATCACCCCTCCACTTT.

About this clonotype itself: This may come from a read error, since a much larger clone is one base off. This chain uses TRBV11-2 with TRBJ2-7; tentatively, D is TRBD1 (5 bases). The CDR3 sequence is 14 residues long. Germline CDR1 reads SGHAT; CDR2 reads FQNNGV. V dropped 7 bases and J dropped 1 base, with 14 bases sitting between them. This CDR3 reads CASKSEPGSYEQYF. In DNA, the CDR3 is TGTGCCAGCAAGTCCGAGCCAGGGTCCTACGAGCAGTACTTC.

The chain is built from TRBV6-5 and TRBJ1-1, with D unclear. The CDR3 extends over 15 amino acids. CDR1 MNHEY and CDR2 SVGAGI come from the germline V gene. V gave up 2 bases and J gave up 3 bases, with 13 bases separating them. The CDR3 DNA follows: TGTGCCAGCAGTTACATCCAGAAAAGGGACACTGAAGCTTTCTTT. Its translation is CASSYIQKRDTEAFF.

This clonotype was recorded once. This chain joins TRBV5-1 and TRBJ1-1; D is possibly TRBD1 (6 bases). Per germline, CDR1 SGHRS and CDR2 YFSETQ. The CDR3 totals 16 residues. Trimming removed 0 bases from V and 1 base from J, with 13 bases in between. CDR3 in amino acids: CASSLGQDMTNTEAFF. CDR3 sequence (DNA): TGCGCCAGCAGCTTGGGACAGGACATGACGAACACTGAAGCTTTCTTT.

This clonotype has at least ten counts. The J gene is TRBJ1-5, the V gene TRBV10-3, with 9 bases lining up with TRBD1. The length of the CDR3 is 15 residues. V lost 0 bases to trimming and J lost 6 bases; unmatched junction nucleotides: 3. CDR1 and CDR2 (germline): ENHRY, SYGVKD. CDR3 loop: CAISESTGGRQPQHF. In nucleotides, the CDR3 is TGTGCCATCAGTGAGTCGACAGGGGGACGTCAGCCCCAGCATTTT.